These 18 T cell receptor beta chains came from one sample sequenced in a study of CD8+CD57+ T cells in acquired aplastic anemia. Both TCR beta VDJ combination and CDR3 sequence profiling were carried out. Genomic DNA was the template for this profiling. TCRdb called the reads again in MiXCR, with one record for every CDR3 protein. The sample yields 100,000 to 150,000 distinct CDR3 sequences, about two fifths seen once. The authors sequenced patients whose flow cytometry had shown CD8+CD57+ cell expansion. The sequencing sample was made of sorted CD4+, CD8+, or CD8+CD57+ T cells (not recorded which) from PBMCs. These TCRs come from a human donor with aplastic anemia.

This chain's CDR3 is CASSAPTGYSYGYTF. Here the CDR3 DNA reads TGTGCCAGCAGTGCCCCGACAGGGTATAGCTATGGCTACACCTTC. The gene calls are TRBV12-3 or TRBV12-4 and TRBJ1-2, with TRBD1 matching over 7 bases. The trim removed 5 bases at V and 4 bases at J, leaving 10 bases unmatched. The CDR3 sequence is 15 residues long.

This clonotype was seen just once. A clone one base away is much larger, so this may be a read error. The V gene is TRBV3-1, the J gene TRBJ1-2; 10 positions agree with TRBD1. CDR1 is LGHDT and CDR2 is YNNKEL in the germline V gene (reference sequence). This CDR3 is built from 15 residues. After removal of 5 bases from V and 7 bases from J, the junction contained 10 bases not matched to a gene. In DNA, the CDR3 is TGTGCCAGCAGCGGACGAGCGGGACAGGGGAGTGGCTACACCTTC. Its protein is CASSGRAGQGSGYTF.

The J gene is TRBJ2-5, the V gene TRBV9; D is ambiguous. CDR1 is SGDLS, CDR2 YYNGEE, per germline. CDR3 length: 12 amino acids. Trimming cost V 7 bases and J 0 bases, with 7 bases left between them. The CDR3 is CASRPNQETQYF. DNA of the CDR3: TGTGCCAGCCGGCCAAACCAAGAGACCCAGTACTTC.

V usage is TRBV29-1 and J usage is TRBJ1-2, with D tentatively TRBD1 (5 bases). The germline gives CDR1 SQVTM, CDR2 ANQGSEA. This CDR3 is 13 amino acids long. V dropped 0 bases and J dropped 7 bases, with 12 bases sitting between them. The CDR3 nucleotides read TGCAGCGTTGAAGATCTGGCAGGGACTGGCTACACCTTC. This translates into CSVEDLAGTGYTF. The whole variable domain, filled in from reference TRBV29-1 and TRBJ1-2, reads SAVISQKPSRDICQRGTSLTIQCQVDSQVTMMFWYRQQPGQSLTLIATANQGSEATYESGFVIDKFPISRPNLTFSTLTVSNMSPEDSSIYLCSVEDLAGTGYTFGSGTRLTVV.

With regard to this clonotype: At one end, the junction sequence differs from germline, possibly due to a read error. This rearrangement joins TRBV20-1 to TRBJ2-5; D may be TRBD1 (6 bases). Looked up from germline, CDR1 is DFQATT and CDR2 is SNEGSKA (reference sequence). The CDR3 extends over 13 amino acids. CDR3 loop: CSPRQAASETRYF. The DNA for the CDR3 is TGCAGTCCCCGACAGGCGGCCTCGGAGACCCGGTACTTC.

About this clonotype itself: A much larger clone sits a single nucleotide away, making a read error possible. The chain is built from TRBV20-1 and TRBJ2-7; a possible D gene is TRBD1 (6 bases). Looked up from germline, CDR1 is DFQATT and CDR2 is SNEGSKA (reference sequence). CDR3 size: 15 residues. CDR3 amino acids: CSAGDPLRPTGEQYF. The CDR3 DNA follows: TGCAGTGCTGGAGATCCTCTAAGGCCCACAGGGGAGCAGTACTTC.

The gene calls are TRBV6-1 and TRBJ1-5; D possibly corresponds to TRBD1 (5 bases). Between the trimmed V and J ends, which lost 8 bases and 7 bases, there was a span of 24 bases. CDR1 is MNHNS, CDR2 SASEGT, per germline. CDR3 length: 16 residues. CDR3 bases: TGTGCCAGCGGTAAAGGGACTTCTTCCTCGGAGCAGCCCCAGCATTTT. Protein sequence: CASGKGTSSSEQPQHF.

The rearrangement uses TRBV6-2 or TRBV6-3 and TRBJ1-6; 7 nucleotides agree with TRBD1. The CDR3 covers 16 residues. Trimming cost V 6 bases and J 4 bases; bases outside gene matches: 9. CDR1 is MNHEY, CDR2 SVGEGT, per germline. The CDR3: CASSQTGVRYNSPLHF. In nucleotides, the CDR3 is TGTGCCAGCAGCCAAACAGGGGTCAGATATAATTCACCCCTCCACTTT.

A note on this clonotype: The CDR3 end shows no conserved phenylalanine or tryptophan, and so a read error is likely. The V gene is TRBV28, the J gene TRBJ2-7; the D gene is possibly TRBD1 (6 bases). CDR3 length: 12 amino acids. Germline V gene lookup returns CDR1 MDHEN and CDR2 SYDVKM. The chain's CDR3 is CASRQGSYEQYL. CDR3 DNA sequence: TGTGCCAGCAGACAGGGCTCCTACGAACAGTACCTC.

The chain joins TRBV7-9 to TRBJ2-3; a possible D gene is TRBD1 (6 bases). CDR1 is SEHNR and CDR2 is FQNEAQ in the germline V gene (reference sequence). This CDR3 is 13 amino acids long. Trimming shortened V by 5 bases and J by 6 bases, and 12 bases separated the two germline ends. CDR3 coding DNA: TGTGCCAGCAGCCGGGATGGACAGGATACGCAGTATTTT. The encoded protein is CASSRDGQDTQYF.

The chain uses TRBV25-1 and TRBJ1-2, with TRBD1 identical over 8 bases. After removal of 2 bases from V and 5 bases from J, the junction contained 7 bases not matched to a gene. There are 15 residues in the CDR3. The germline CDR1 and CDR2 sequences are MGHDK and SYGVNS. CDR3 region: CASSEQGAEMYGYTF. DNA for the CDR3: TGTGCCAGCAGTGAACAGGGGGCTGAGATGTATGGCTACACCTTC.

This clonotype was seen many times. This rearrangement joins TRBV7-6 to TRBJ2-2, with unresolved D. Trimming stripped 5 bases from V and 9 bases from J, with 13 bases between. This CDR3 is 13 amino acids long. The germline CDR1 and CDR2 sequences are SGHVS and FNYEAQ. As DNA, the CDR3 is TGTGCCAGCAGCATAGTGATGGGCCGGGAGCTGTTTTTT. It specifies CASSIVMGRELFF.

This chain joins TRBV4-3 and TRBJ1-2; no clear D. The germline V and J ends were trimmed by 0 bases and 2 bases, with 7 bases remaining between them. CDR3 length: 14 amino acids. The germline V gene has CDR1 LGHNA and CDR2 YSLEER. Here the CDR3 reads CASSQDYGNYGYTF. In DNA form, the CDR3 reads TGCGCCAGCAGCCAAGATTATGGGAACTATGGCTACACCTTC.

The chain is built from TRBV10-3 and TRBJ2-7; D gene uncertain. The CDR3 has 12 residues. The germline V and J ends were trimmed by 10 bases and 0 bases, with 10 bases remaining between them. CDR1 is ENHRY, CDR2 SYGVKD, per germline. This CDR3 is CATSISSYEQYF. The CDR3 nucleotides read TGTGCCACCTCCATAAGCTCCTACGAGCAGTACTTC.

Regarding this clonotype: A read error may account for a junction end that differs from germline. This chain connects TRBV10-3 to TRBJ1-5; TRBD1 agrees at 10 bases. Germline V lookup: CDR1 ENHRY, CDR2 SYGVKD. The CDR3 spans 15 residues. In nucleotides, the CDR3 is TGTGCCATCAGTTCCCCGACAGGGGGCAAACAGCCCCAGCATTTT. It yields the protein CAISSPTGGKQPQHF.

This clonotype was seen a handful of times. The CDR3 loop reads CASSEDRGYGYTF. Written as DNA, the CDR3 is TGTGCCAGCAGTGAAGACAGAGGATATGGCTACACCTTC. This rearrangement joins TRBV2 to TRBJ1-2; D unclear. CDR3 length equals 13 residues. The germline V gene encodes CDR1 SNHLY and CDR2 FYNNEI. The ends were cut back, 1 base at V and 5 bases at J, with 8 bases in the middle.

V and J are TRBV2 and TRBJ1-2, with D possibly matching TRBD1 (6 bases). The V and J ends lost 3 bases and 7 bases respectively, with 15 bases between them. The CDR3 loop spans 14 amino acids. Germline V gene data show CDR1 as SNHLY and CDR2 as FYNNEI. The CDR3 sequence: CASSDGGGASGYTF. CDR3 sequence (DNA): TGTGCCAGCAGTGATGGCGGGGGGGCGAGTGGCTACACCTTC.

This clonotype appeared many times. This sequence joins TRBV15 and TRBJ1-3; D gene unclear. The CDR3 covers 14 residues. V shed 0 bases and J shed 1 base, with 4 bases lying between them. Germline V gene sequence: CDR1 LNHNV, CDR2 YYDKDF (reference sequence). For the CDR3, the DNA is TGTGCCACCAGCAGAGATTTGTCTGGAAACACCATATATTTT. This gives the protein CATSRDLSGNTIYF. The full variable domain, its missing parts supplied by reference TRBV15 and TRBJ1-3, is DAMVIQNPRYQVTQFGKPVTLSCSQTLNHNVMYWYQQKSSQAPKLLFHYYDKDFNNEADTPDNFQSRRPNTSFCFLDIRSPGLGDTAMYLCATSRDLSGNTIYFGEGSWLTVV.